What follows are 25 T cell receptor beta chains derived from one specimen sequenced in a study of CD8 T cells in Susac syndrome. Random hexamers were used to reverse transcribe an amount of roughly 0.45 to 1 ug RNA. TCRdb ran MiXCR on the immunoSEQ multiplex PCR reads and lists one entry per CDR3 protein. This table holds some 110,000 distinct CDR3 sequences, 96% found once. The sample taken for sequencing was CD4+ T cells from PBMCs. The source of these receptors is a human donor with Susac syndrome.

The CDR3: CASSDTSGTLYEQYF. The CDR3 DNA is TGTGCCAGCAGTGACACTAGCGGCACACTCTACGAGCAGTACTTC. The chain uses TRBV28 and TRBJ2-7; 8 bases match TRBD2. V dropped 5 bases and J dropped 3; count of bases not matched to a gene: 9. Germline CDR1 reads MDHEN; CDR2 reads SYDVKM. The CDR3 has 15 amino acids.

The rearrangement joins TRBV29-1 to TRBJ1-5; the D gene is possibly TRBD1 (6 bases). This CDR3 spans 14 amino acids. Trimming left V 4 bases short and J 3 bases short, with 13 bases between. Germline V gene sequence: CDR1 SQVTM, CDR2 ANQGSEA. CDR3 sequence reads: CSVGGQGNNQPQHF. The CDR3 DNA follows: TGCAGCGTTGGAGGTCAGGGGAACAATCAGCCCCAGCATTTT.

The chain joins TRBV5-6 to TRBJ2-2; no clear D gene. Germline V gene data show CDR1 as SGHDT and CDR2 as YYEEEE. Trimming shortened V by 1 base and J by 1 base, and 11 bases separated the two germline ends. The length of the CDR3 is 16 residues. The CDR3, as DNA: TGTGCCAGCAGCTTGTCCCCTCGGATGAACACCGGGGAGCTGTTTTTT. This gives the protein CASSLSPRMNTGELFF.

The gene calls are TRBV27 and TRBJ1-1, with D possibly TRBD1 on 6 matching bases. This CDR3 contains 14 residues. Germline CDR1 MNHEY, CDR2 SMNVEV (reference sequence). V was shortened by 7 bases and J by 5 bases, with 17 bases between the two germline ends. DNA of the CDR3: TGTGCCAGCACCCAACGCAGGGGAGGAACTGAAGCTTTCTTT. Protein: CASTQRRGGTEAFF.

V usage is TRBV29-1 and J usage is TRBJ1-2; the match to TRBD1 covers 7 bases. This CDR3 has 13 residues. J gave up 8 bases and V 0 bases, and 6 bases lay outside the gene matches. CDR1 and CDR2 from the germline V gene are SQVTM and ANQGSEA. CDR3 sequence: CSVEEGTEDGYTF. The CDR3 DNA follows: TGCAGCGTTGAAGAAGGGACAGAGGACGGCTACACCTTC. Based on the CDR3 plus reference TRBV29-1 and TRBJ1-2, the full variable domain is SAVISQKPSRDICQRGTSLTIQCQVDSQVTMMFWYRQQPGQSLTLIATANQGSEATYESGFVIDKFPISRPNLTFSTLTVSNMSPEDSSIYLCSVEEGTEDGYTFGSGTRLTVV.

The rearrangement joins TRBV5-4 to TRBJ2-5, with D possibly being TRBD1 (7 bases). The germline V gene has CDR1 SGHNT and CDR2 YYREEE (reference sequence). Trimming took 0 bases from V and 2 from J, leaving 11 bases between them. CDR3 length equals 15 residues. The CDR3 sequence is CASSLDRGGQETQYF. DNA of the CDR3: TGTGCCAGCAGCTTGGACAGGGGAGGACAAGAGACCCAGTACTTC. The full variable domain, rest sourced from reference TRBV5-4 and TRBJ2-5, is ETGVTQSPTHLIKTRGQQVTLRCSSQSGHNTVSWYQQALGQGPQFIFQYYREEENGRGNFPPRFSGLQFPNYSSELNVNALELDDSALYLCASSLDRGGQETQYFGPGTRLLVL.

The chain uses TRBV7-2 and TRBJ2-3; D is undetermined. V lost 1 base, J lost 7 bases, and 9 bases lay in between. The CDR3 length is 13 residues. Germline-derived CDR1 and CDR2 are SGHTA and FQGNSA. The CDR3, as DNA: TGTGCCAGCAGCTTAGAGCTACTAAATACGCAGTATTTT. Its protein product is CASSLELLNTQYF.

The CDR3 loop reads CAIRRTGGNEQYF. Here the CDR3 DNA reads TGTGCCATCAGACGGACAGGGGGTAACGAGCAGTACTTC. The rearrangement links TRBV10-3 to TRBJ2-7; 10 bases fit TRBD1. Per germline, CDR1 ENHRY and CDR2 SYGVKD. This CDR3 is built from 13 residues. The J segment lost 5 bases and the V segment lost 6 bases, leaving 4 bases of the junction unmatched.

The chain uses TRBV7-2 and TRBJ1-1; no firm D call. With 1 base removed from V and 11 bases from J, the gap between germline ends came to 11 bases. The CDR3 loop spans 12 amino acids. CDR1 and CDR2 from the germline V gene are SGHTA and FQGNSA. The CDR3 DNA is TGTGCCAGCAGCTTAGGGGCCGGGTGGGCTTTCTTT. It yields the protein CASSLGAGWAFF.

The chain employs TRBV10-3 and TRBJ2-5; 11 bases match TRBD2. CDR3 length equals 15 residues. Germline CDR1 is ENHRY and CDR2 is SYGVKD. V trimming: 3 bases; J trimming: 5 bases; junction bases outside the gene matches: 5. CDR3 in DNA: TGTGCCATCAGTGACTCGACTAGCGGGGTCGAGACCCAGTACTTC. Its protein is CAISDSTSGVETQYF.

The J gene is TRBJ1-1, the V gene TRBV5-1, with D hard to call. Trimming took off 0 bases at V and 3 bases at J, with 9 bases between the two ends. The CDR3 has 14 amino acids. Germline lookup yields CDR1 SGHRS and CDR2 YFSETQ. The CDR3 bases are TGCGCCAGCAGCTTGGGACCGGGAGACACTGAAGCTTTCTTT. Translated: CASSLGPGDTEAFF.

This rearrangement joins TRBV20-1 to TRBJ2-5; possibly TRBD2 for D (7 bases). This CDR3 comprises 13 residues. The germline V gene encodes CDR1 DFQATT and CDR2 SNEGSKA (reference sequence). Trimming stripped 6 bases from V and 4 bases from J, with 15 bases between. CDR3 DNA sequence: TGCAGTGCCCTGGGGGGCGGGAGAGAGACCCAGTACTTC. This sequence encodes CSALGGGRETQYF.

The genes are TRBV29-1 and TRBJ2-7; the match to TRBD1 covers 9 bases. V was pared by 6 bases and J by 0 bases, with 6 bases of the junction left unmatched. This CDR3 spans 14 amino acids. CDR1 is SQVTM, CDR2 ANQGSEA, per germline. CDR3 region: CSVLGTGSSYEQYF. For the CDR3, the DNA is TGCAGCGTCCTCGGGACAGGGAGCTCCTACGAGCAGTACTTC.

The chain has TRBV3-1 and TRBJ1-1; D remains ambiguous. CDR1 is LGHDT, CDR2 YNNKEL, per germline (reference sequence). V dropped 3 bases and J dropped 4 bases, with 6 bases sitting between them. The CDR3 is 12 amino acids. The CDR3 sequence: CASSHGVTEAFF. The CDR3 DNA follows: TGTGCCAGCAGCCATGGAGTCACTGAAGCTTTCTTT.

V and J are TRBV29-1 and TRBJ1-1, with D tentatively TRBD1 (5 bases). The germline V gene encodes CDR1 SQVTM and CDR2 ANQGSEA. V was cut by 1 base and J by 4 bases, with 16 bases left in between. The CDR3 has 15 residues. CDR3 in amino acids: CSVEAAGPPATEAFF. In DNA, the CDR3 is TGCAGCGTTGAAGCCGCGGGGCCCCCGGCCACTGAAGCTTTCTTT.

The J gene is TRBJ1-5, the V gene TRBV27, with 7 bases aligning to TRBD1. Germline values: CDR1 MNHEY, CDR2 SMNVEV (reference sequence). V shed 3 bases and J 5 bases; nucleotides not matched to a gene: 1. There are 13 residues in the CDR3. The CDR3 reads CASSFDRDQPQHF. The CDR3 DNA sequence: TGTGCCAGCAGTTTCGACAGGGATCAGCCCCAGCATTTT.

J is TRBJ2-5 and V is TRBV20-1; unclear D gene. V was trimmed by 0 bases and J by 1 base, leaving 12 bases between them. The CDR3 has 15 amino acids. Germline V gives CDR1 DFQATT, CDR2 SNEGSKA (reference sequence). In nucleotides, the CDR3 is TGCAGTGCTAGAGAGGGCGCGAATTTCCAAGAGACCCAGTACTTC. Translation: CSAREGANFQETQYF.

This chain uses TRBV11-2 with TRBJ2-7, with 7 positions matching TRBD2. V trimming: 1 base; J trimming: 7 bases; junction bases outside the gene matches: 7. Germline V CDR1 and CDR2: SGHAT, FQNNGV. The CDR3 has 14 residues. CDR3 in amino acids: CASSLGGGSKEQYF. The CDR3 DNA follows: TGTGCCAGCAGCTTAGGAGGCGGGAGTAAGGAGCAGTACTTC.

The chain has TRBV6-6 and TRBJ2-3, with D unclear. V dropped 7 bases and J dropped 2 bases, with 10 bases sitting between them. The CDR3 runs to 13 residues. The germline V gene has CDR1 MNHNY and CDR2 SVGAGI (reference sequence). The CDR3 spells CASIRRSTDTQYF. CDR3 nucleotides: TGTGCCAGCATACGCAGGTCCACAGATACGCAGTATTTT.

The sample holds one count of this clonotype. The chain joins TRBV20-1 to TRBJ2-7, with TRBD2 matching over 12 bases. The CDR3 contains 17 residues. Losses at the gene ends were 2 bases for V and 2 bases for J; bases not matched to a gene: 10. The V gene's germline CDR1 is DFQATT and CDR2 SNEGSKA (reference sequence). CDR3 in DNA: TGCAGTGCTAGAAGACTAGCGGGAGACCAGATGCCCTACGAGCAGTACTTC. Its protein product is CSARRLAGDQMPYEQYF.

The J gene is TRBJ2-2, the V gene TRBV5-1; TRBD2 aligns across 8 bases. Trimming at V came to 0 bases and at J to 10 bases, leaving 14 bases not matched to a gene. Germline lookup yields CDR1 SGHRS and CDR2 YFSETQ. This CDR3 comprises 17 residues. The CDR3 spells CASSLVLGGRPSQELFF. As DNA, the CDR3 is TGCGCCAGCAGCTTGGTATTGGGCGGGAGGCCGTCCCAGGAGCTGTTTTTT.

V gene TRBV9 combines with J gene TRBJ2-3; D is tentatively TRBD1 or TRBD2 (5 bases each). The V gene lost 4 bases and the J gene lost 0 bases, with 15 bases spanning the gap. CDR1 and CDR2 from the germline V gene are SGDLS and YYNGEE. CDR3 length: 16 amino acids. The DNA of the CDR3 is TGTGCCAGCAGCCCAAGAGGGGACCTAAGCACAGATACGCAGTATTTT. Amino acids: CASSPRGDLSTDTQYF.

The chain employs TRBV23-1 and TRBJ2-1; tentatively, D is TRBD1 (6 bases). TRBV23-1 is known as an ORF, though its function is uncertain. The CDR3 has 16 residues. Trimming cost V 2 bases and J 9 bases, with 20 bases left between them. CDR3 coding DNA: TGCGCCAGCAGTCAAAGTCACAGGGTTTGTTTGTGTGAGCAGTTCTTC. Its protein product is CASSQSHRVCLCEQFF.

The chain links TRBV7-8 to TRBJ2-1, with D possibly being TRBD1 (5 bases). The CDR3 runs 14 residues. Germline CDR1 and CDR2: SGHVS and FQNEAQ. V was cut by 5 bases and J by 5 bases, with 13 bases left in between. CDR3 bases: TGTGCCAGCAGCGTCACAGGAAAGGACAATGAGCAGTTCTTC. Residues: CASSVTGKDNEQFF.

The chain couples TRBV10-3 to TRBJ2-6, with 7 bases identical to TRBD1. In germline, CDR1 is ENHRY, CDR2 SYGVKD. The junction had 1 base not matched to a gene; V was cut back by 5 bases and J by 0 bases. The CDR3 runs 15 residues. CDR3 nucleotide sequence: TGTGCCATCAGTACAGGGGCCTCTGGGGCCAACGTCCTGACTTTC. Encoded protein: CAISTGASGANVLTF.